This entry concerns a single T cell receptor beta chain. As to time point: newly diagnosed GD, antithyroid drugs for less than 3 months. After RNA was extracted from PBMCs, the TCR library was made from it. V was pared by 4 bases and J by 0 bases, with 11 bases between. The germline CDR1 and CDR2 sequences are SEHNR and FQNEAQ (reference sequence). There are 15 residues in the CDR3. The data are from a study of regulatory T cells in long-lasting Graves disease. Building of the TCR beta libraries involved iRepertoire HTBI primers and Arm-PCR of CDR3 regions. TCRdb re-analysed the multiplex PCR reads in MiXCR, keeping a single row per CDR3 protein. This sample has about 220,000 distinct CDR3 sequences, with around 20% found just once. This sample also belongs to another study, concerning T cells in Graves' hyperthyroidism and ophthalmopathy. That work states: Primed by the HTBI set, a first-round RT-PCR was run on the TCR CDR3.

This chain uses TRBV7-9 with TRBJ2-3; D assignment may be TRBD1 or TRBD2 (5 bases each). Sequenced material: peripheral blood mononuclear cells (PBMCs), taken at new diagnosis, from a patient treated with antithyroid drugs. This TCR was sampled from a woman between 25 and 40 years old with Graves disease. The CDR3 spells CASSSGRESTDTQYF. CDR3 sequence (DNA): TGTGCCAGCAGCTCAGGCAGGGAGAGCACAGATACGCAGTATTTT. The full variable domain, completed using reference TRBV7-9 and TRBJ2-3, is DTGVSQNPRHKITKRGQNVTFRCDPISEHNRLYWYRQTLGQGPEFLTYFQNEAQLEKSRLLSDRFSAERPKGSFSTLEIQRTEQGDSAMYLCASSSGRESTDTQYFGPGTRLTVL.